The T cell receptor (beta chain) described here comes from a study of T cell responses to AZD1222 COVID-19 vaccine. Study-level points and caveats: Repertoires were obtained only post-peak T cell response. Clonal diversity may have been underestimated in mostly white British donors. At baseline, just a handful of AZD1222 recipients tested seropositive.

Here immunoSEQ multiplex PCR was the method, and the copy in TCRdb shows in-frame clones only, minus some. The sample contains about 140,000 clones, 70% to 90% of which appear only once. The CDR3 is 15 amino acids. Per germline, CDR1 LNHDA and CDR2 SQIVND (reference sequence). V lost 5 bases to trimming and J lost 0 bases; unmatched junction nucleotides: 3. Turning to this clone: Its antigen remains unidentified.

The sequenced sample was peripheral blood, obtained on day 0 of AZD1222 vaccination. This clonotype was obtained from an adult in good health. The chain uses TRBV19 and TRBJ2-3; 9 positions agree with TRBD2. This CDR3 is CASSGLAFSTDTQYF. Here the CDR3 DNA reads TGTGCCAGTAGTGGACTAGCGTTCAGCACAGATACGCAGTATTTT.